One T cell receptor (beta chain) is described in this entry. Its target is unknown. After isolation, RNA underwent reverse transcription to generate cDNA as the sequencing template. TCRdb keeps only in-frame clones here, not all; method: immunoSEQ multiplex PCR. The sample has over 150,000 clones, 60% seen once. From germline, CDR1 is SGHRS and CDR2 YFSETQ. The CDR3 is 14 residues long. J lost 10 bases, V lost 4 bases, and 11 bases had no gene match. The record originates from a study of CD8+ T cells in alopecia areata. Treatment indicated: oral pan-JAK inhibitor, 5-10 mg twice daily. Study-level points and caveats: Having just one nonresponder leaves the connection between baseline CD8+ expansion and response unresolved.

The genes are TRBV5-1 and TRBJ1-1; 9 bases agree with TRBD1. This receptor was obtained from a human donor with alopecia areata. The source material was CD4+ T cells sorted from blood, sampled at week 4, from a patient treated with tofacitinib. As DNA, the CDR3 is TGCGCCAGCAGCCTTGGTACAGGGGGCGGGCGAGCTTTCTTT. Its protein product is CASSLGTGGGRAFF.